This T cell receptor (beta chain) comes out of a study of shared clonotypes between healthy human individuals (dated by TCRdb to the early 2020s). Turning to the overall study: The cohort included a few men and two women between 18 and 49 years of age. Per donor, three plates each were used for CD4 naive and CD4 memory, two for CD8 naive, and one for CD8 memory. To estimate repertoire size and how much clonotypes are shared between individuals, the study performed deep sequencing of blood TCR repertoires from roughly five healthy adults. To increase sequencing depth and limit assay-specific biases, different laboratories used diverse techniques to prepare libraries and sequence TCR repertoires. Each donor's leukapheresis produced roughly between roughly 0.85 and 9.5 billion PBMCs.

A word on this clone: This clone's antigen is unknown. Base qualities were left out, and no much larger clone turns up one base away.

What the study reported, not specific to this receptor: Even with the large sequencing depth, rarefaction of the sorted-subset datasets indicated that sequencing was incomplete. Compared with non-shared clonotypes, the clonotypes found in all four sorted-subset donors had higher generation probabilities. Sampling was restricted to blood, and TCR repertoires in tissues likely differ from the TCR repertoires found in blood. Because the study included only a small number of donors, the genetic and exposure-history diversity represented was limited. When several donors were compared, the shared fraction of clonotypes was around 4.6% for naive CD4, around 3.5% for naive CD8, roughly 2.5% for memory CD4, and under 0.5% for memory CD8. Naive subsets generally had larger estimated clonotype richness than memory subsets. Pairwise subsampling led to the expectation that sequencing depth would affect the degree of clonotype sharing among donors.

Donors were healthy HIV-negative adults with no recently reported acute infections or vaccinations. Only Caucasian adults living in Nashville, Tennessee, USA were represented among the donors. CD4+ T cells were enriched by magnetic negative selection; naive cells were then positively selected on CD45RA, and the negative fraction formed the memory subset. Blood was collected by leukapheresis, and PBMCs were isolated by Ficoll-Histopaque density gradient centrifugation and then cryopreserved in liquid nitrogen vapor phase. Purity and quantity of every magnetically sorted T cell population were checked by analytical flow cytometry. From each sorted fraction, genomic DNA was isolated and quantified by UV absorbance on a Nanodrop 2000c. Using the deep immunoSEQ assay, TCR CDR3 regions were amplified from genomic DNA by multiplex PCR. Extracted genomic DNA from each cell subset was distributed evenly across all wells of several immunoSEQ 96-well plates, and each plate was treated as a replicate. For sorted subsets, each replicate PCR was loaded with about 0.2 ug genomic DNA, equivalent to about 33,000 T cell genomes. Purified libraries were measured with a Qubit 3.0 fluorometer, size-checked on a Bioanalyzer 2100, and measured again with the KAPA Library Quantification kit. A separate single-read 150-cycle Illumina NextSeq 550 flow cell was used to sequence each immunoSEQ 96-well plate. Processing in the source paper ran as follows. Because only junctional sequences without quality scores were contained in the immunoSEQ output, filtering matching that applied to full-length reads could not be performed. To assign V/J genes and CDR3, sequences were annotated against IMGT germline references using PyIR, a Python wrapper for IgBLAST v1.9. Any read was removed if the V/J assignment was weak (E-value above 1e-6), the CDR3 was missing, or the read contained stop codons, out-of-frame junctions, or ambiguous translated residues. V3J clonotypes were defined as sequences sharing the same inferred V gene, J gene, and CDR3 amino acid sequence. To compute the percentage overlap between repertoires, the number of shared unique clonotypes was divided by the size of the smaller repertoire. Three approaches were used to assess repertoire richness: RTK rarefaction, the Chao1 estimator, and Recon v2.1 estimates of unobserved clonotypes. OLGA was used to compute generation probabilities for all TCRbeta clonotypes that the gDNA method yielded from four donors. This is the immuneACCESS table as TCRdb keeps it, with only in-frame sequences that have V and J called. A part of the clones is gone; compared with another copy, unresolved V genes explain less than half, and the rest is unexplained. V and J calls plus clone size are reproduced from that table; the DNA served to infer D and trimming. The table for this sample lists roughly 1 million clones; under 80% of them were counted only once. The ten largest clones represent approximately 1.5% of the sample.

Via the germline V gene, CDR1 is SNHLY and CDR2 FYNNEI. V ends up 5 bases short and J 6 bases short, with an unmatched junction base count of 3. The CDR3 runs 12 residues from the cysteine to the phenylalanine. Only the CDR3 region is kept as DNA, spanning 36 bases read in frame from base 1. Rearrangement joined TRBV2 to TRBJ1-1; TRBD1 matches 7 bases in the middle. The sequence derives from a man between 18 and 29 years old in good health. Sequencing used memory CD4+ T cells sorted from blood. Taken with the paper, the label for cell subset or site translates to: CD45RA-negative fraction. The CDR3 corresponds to CASSRDSPEAFF. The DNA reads TGTGCCAGCAGTAGGGACAGCCCTGAAGCTTTCTTT.